This is a list of T cell receptor beta chains from one sample in a study of Tregs in tolerant kidney transplant recipients. The data were produced by immunoSEQ multiplex PCR, yet TCRdb's version contains in-frame clones alone and is incomplete. Among some 66,000 clones listed, roughly 92% were seen once. Source: CD8+ T cells from blood, taken before the transplant. These receptor sequences come from a human donor who received a combined kidney and bone marrow transplant. CDR3s include the opening cysteine and the closing phenylalanine or tryptophan. The D gene is left open where the match is weak. Expanded clones are given a class, and other clones once, few, many or no size at all.

size: .
V: TRBV7-2
J: TRBJ1-2
D: .
CDR3: CASSLTQLSGGYTF
DNA: TGTGCCAGCAGCTTAACACAGCTCAGTGGTGGCTACACCTTC

size: once
V: TRBV21-1
J: TRBJ2-7
D: .
CDR3: CPYSHSYEQYF
DNA: TGTCCTTATTCACACTCCTACGAGCAGTACTTC

size: .
V: TRBV19
J: TRBJ2-7
D: .
CDR3: CASSMTGGRGSYEQYF
DNA: TGTGCCAGTAGTATGACGGGTGGCAGGGGCTCCTACGAGCAGTACTTC

size: .
V: TRBV30
J: TRBJ1-4
D: .
CDR3: CAWDRMDEKLFF
DNA: TGTGCCTGGGACAGGATGGACGAAAAACTGTTTTTT

size: .
V: TRBV19
J: TRBJ2-1
D: .
CDR3: CASSIDSGTYNEQFF
DNA: TGTGCCAGTAGTATAGATAGCGGAACCTACAATGAGCAGTTCTTC

size: .
V: TRBV7-7
J: TRBJ2-1
D: TRBD2
CDR3: CASSLGASGLNEQFF
DNA: TGTGCCAGCAGCTTAGGGGCTAGCGGACTAAATGAGCAGTTCTTC

size: once
V: TRBV15
J: TRBJ1-4
D: .
CDR3: CATQGATNEKLFF
DNA: TGTGCCACTCAGGGCGCCACGAATGAAAAACTGTTTTTT

size: .
V: TRBV28
J: TRBJ1-5
D: .
CDR3: CASQNGQGTWNQPQHF
DNA: TGTGCCAGCCAGAATGGGCAGGGGACGTGGAATCAGCCCCAGCATTTT

size: .
V: TRBV27
J: TRBJ1-5
D: .
CDR3: CASSLSWGPHQPQHF
DNA: TGTGCCAGCAGTTTAAGTTGGGGGCCCCATCAGCCCCAGCATTTT

size: .
V: TRBV25-1
J: TRBJ2-7
D: TRBD2
CDR3: CASSEFTSGTSGEQYF
DNA: TGTGCCAGCAGTGAATTCACTAGCGGGACCTCCGGAGAGCAGTACTTC

size: .
V: TRBV6-4
J: TRBJ2-1
D: TRBD1
CDR3: CASSEGGQGLHEQFF
DNA: TGTGCCAGCAGTGAAGGGGGACAGGGGTTACATGAGCAGTTCTTC

size: .
V: TRBV11-3
J: TRBJ2-3
D: TRBD2
CDR3: CASSIASGMSTDTQYF
DNA: TGTGCCAGCAGCATCGCTAGCGGGATGAGCACAGATACGCAGTATTTT

size: .
V: TRBV4-1
J: TRBJ1-5
D: .
CDR3: CASSQVVRTKGDQPQHF
DNA: TGCGCCAGCAGCCAAGTCGTCCGGACAAAAGGGGATCAGCCCCAGCATTTT

size: .
V: TRBV6-1
J: TRBJ2-7
D: .
CDR3: CASSEAFLTSYEQYF
DNA: TGTGCCAGCAGTGAAGCGTTCCTGACATCCTACGAGCAGTACTTC

size: .
V: TRBV27
J: TRBJ2-3
D: .
CDR3: CASSTQTVLSTDTQYF
DNA: TGTGCCAGCAGTACCCAGACAGTCCTAAGCACAGATACGCAGTATTTT

size: once
V: TRBV2
J: TRBJ1-2
D: .
CDR3: CASSEIPGRDGYTF
DNA: TGTGCCAGCAGTGAAATCCCAGGGAGGGATGGCTACACCTTC

size: once
V: TRBV29-1
J: TRBJ2-2
D: TRBD1
CDR3: CSVDRGENGELFF
DNA: TGCAGCGTAGACAGGGGGGAGAATGGGGAGCTGTTTTTT

size: .
V: TRBV4-3
J: TRBJ2-5
D: .
CDR3: CASSQVFEGWETQYF
DNA: TGCGCCAGCAGCCAAGTCTTTGAGGGATGGGAGACCCAGTACTTC

size: once
V: TRBV7-2
J: TRBJ2-7
D: .
CDR3: CASSQILNGDYEQYF
DNA: TGTGCCAGCAGCCAGATCCTTAACGGGGACTACGAGCAGTACTTC

size: .
V: TRBV18
J: TRBJ2-1
D: TRBD2
CDR3: CASSPEFSGSGEQFF
DNA: TGTGCCAGCTCACCAGAGTTTAGCGGGAGTGGGGAGCAGTTCTTC

size: .
V: TRBV27
J: TRBJ2-1
D: TRBD2
CDR3: CASSLSGGRNNEQFF
DNA: TGTGCCAGCAGTTTATCTGGCGGGAGGAACAATGAGCAGTTCTTC

size: few
V: TRBV4-1
J: TRBJ2-1
D: .
CDR3: CASSYGTEGEQFF
DNA: TGCGCCAGCAGCTATGGGACGGAGGGTGAGCAGTTCTTC

size: few
V: TRBV9
J: TRBJ1-3
D: .
CDR3: CASSVIPAGLESGNTIYF
DNA: TGTGCCAGCAGCGTAATCCCCGCGGGACTTGAGTCAGGAAACACCATATATTTT

size: .
V: TRBV5-1
J: TRBJ2-3
D: TRBD2
CDR3: CASSLVVLAGGTDTQYF
DNA: TGCGCCAGCAGCTTGGTAGTACTAGCGGGGGGCACAGATACGCAGTATTTT

size: .
V: TRBV7-2
J: TRBJ2-7
D: TRBD2
CDR3: CASSLPAGWPHEQYF
DNA: TGTGCCAGCAGCCTGCCAGCGGGATGGCCCCACGAGCAGTACTTC

size: .
V: TRBV19
J: TRBJ1-1
D: .
CDR3: CASSITVAATEAFF
DNA: TGTGCCAGTAGTATAACCGTGGCGGCGACTGAAGCTTTCTTT

size: once
V: TRBV5-6
J: TRBJ2-5
D: TRBD2
CDR3: CASRNGLAGGSSQYF
DNA: TGTGCCAGCAGAAATGGACTAGCGGGAGGTTCGTCCCAGTACTTC

size: .
V: TRBV13
J: TRBJ2-5
D: .
CDR3: CASSLDRGETQYF
DNA: TGTGCCAGCAGCTTAGACAGAGGGGAGACCCAGTACTTC

size: .
V: TRBV19
J: TRBJ2-5
D: TRBD1
CDR3: CASSWTGGETQYF
DNA: TGTGCCAGTAGTTGGACAGGGGGAGAGACCCAGTACTTC

size: .
V: TRBV6-1
J: TRBJ2-7
D: .
CDR3: CASSTSLPYEQYF
DNA: .

size: .
V: TRBV5-1
J: TRBJ2-7
D: .
CDR3: CASSFKMGRGIYEQYF
DNA: TGCGCCAGCAGCTTCAAGATGGGCAGGGGTATATACGAGCAGTACTTC